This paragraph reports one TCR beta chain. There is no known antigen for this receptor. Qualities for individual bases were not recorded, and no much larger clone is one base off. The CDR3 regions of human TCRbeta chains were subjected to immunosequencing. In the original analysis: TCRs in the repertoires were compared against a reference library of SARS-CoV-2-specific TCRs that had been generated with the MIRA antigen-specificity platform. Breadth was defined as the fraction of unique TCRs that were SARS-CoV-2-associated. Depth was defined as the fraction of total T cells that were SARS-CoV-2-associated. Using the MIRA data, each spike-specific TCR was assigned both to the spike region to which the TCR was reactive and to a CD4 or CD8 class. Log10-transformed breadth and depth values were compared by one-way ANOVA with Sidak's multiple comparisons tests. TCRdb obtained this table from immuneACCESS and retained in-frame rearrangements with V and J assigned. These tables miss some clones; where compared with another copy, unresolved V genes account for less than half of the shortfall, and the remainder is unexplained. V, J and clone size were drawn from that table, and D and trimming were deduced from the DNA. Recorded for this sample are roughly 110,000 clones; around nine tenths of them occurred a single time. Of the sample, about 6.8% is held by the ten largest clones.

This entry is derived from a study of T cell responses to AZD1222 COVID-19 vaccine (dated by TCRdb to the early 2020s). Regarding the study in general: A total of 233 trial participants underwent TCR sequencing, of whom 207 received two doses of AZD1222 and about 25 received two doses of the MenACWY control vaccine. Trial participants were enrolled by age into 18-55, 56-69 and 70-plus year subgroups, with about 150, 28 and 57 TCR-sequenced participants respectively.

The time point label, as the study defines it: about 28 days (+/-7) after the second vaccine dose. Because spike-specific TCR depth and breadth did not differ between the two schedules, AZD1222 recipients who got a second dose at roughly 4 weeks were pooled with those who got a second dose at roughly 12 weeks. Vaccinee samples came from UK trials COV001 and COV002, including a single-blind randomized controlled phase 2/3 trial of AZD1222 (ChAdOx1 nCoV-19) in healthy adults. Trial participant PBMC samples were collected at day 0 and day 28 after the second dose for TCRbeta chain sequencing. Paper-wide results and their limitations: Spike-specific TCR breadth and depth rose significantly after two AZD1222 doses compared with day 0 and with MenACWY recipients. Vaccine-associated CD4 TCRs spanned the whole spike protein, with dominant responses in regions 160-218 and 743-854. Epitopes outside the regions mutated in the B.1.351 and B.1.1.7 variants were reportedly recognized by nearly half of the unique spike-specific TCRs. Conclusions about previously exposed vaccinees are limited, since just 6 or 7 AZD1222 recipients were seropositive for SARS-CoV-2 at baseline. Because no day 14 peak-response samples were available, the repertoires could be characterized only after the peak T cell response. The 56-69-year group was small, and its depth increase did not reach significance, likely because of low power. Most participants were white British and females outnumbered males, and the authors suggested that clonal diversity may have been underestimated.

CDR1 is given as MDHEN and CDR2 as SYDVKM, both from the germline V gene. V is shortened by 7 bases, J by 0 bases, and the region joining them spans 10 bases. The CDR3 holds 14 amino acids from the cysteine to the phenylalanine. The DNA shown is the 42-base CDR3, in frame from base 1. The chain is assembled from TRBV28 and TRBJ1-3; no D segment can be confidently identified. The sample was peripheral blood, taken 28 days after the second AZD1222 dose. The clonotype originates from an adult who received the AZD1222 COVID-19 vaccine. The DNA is TGTGCCAGCACCCTGGGATTCTCTGGAAACACCATATATTTT. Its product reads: CASTLGFSGNTIYF. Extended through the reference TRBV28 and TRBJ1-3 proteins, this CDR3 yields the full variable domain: DVKVTQSSRYLVKRTGEKVFLECVQDMDHENMFWYRQDPGLGLRLIYFSYDVKMKEKGDIPEGYSVSREKKERFSLILESASTNQTSMYLCASTLGFSGNTIYFGEGSWLTVV.